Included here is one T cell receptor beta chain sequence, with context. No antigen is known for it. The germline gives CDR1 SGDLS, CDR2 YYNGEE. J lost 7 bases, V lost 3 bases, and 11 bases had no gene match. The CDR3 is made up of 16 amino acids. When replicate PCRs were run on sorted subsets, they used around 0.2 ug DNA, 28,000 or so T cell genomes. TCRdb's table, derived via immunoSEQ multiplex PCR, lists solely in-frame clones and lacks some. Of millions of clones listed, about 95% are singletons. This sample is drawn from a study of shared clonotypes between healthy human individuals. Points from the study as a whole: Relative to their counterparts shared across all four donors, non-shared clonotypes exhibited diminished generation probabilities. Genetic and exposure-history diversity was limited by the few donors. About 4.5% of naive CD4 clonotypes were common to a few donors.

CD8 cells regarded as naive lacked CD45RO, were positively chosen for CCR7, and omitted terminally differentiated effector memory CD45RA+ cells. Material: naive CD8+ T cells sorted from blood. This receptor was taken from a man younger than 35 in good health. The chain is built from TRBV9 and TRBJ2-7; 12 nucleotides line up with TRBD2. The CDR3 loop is CASSELSGLAGSEQYF. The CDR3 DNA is TGTGCCAGCAGCGAACTTTCGGGACTAGCGGGCTCGGAGCAGTACTTC.